This entry lists 9 T cell receptor beta chains sequenced from one sample in a study of T-cell memory formation after mild COVID-19. TCRdb itself ran the 5' RACE reads through MiXCR, one entry per CDR3 protein. Here the sample spans 300,000 to 400,000 distinct CDR3 sequences, about 15% being singletons. Sequencing was performed on PBMCs or a T cell subset sorted from them (not recorded which). The receptors stem from a man aged 18 to 29 who had mild COVID-19 (a few samples of this study predate the infection). Cell type and time point are not known.

This rearrangement joins TRBV2 to TRBJ2-3; 16 bases match TRBD2. This CDR3 spans 18 amino acids. Germline assignment: CDR1 SNHLY and CDR2 FYNNEI. After removal of 10 bases from V and 3 bases from J, the junction contained 13 bases not matched to a gene. The CDR3 DNA reads as TGTGCCACGGGACTAGCGGGGGGGAATACTCCGCCTACAGATACGCAGTATTTT. Encoded protein: CATGLAGGNTPPTDTQYF.

This clonotype was counted many times. The chain combines TRBV7-8 with TRBJ1-3, with 10 bases identical to TRBD1. J was trimmed by 4 bases and V by 7 bases; bases with no gene match: 10. CDR1 is SGHVS and CDR2 is FQNEAQ in the germline V gene. This CDR3 contains 16 residues. As DNA, the CDR3 is TGTGCCAGCATCTTGGACAGGGGGATGGGAGGAAACACCATATATTTT. Amino acids: CASILDRGMGGNTIYF.

V gene TRBV11-2 combines with J gene TRBJ2-1, with TRBD1 matching over 7 bases. Germline-derived CDR1 and CDR2 are SGHAT and FQNNGV. The CDR3 length is 14 residues. After removal of 6 bases from V and 9 bases from J, the junction contained 11 bases not matched to a gene. The CDR3 nucleotides read TGTGCCAGCAGACTTACAGGGGAATTAGGTGAGCAGTTCTTC. It specifies CASRLTGELGEQFF.

The chain uses TRBV9 and TRBJ2-7; D may be TRBD2 (6 bases). Germline V gives CDR1 SGDLS, CDR2 YYNGEE. The length of the CDR3 is 13 residues. Trimming took off 7 bases at V and 5 bases at J, with 16 bases between the two ends. CDR3: CASSPRGKDEQYF. In DNA form, the CDR3 reads TGTGCCAGCTCCCCCCGGGGGAAGGACGAGCAGTACTTC.

The chain recombines TRBV7-2 with TRBJ1-1; D ambiguous. Between the trimmed V and J ends, which lost 4 bases and 7 bases, there was a span of 13 bases. Germline CDR1 reads SGHTA; CDR2 reads FQGNSA. The CDR3 is made up of 13 amino acids. CDR3: CASSSGAVVEAFF. CDR3 in DNA: TGTGCCAGCAGCTCGGGAGCCGTAGTTGAAGCTTTCTTT.

CDR3 region: CASSFGQANTEAFF. The CDR3 DNA follows: TGTGCCAGCAGCTTTGGACAGGCGAACACTGAAGCTTTCTTT. The rearrangement uses TRBV7-9 and TRBJ1-1; 7 bases are shared with TRBD1. V lost 3 bases and J lost 1; bases outside the gene matches: 2. In germline, CDR1 is SEHNR, CDR2 FQNEAQ (reference sequence). CDR3 length: 14 residues. The entire variable domain, with the rest obtained from reference TRBV7-9 and TRBJ1-1, is as follows: DTGVSQNPRHKITKRGQNVTFRCDPISEHNRLYWYRQTLGQGPEFLTYFQNEAQLEKSRLLSDRFSAERPKGSFSTLEIQRTEQGDSAMYLCASSFGQANTEAFFGQGTRLTVV.

The chain joins TRBV28 to TRBJ2-7; D not certain. The CDR3 consists of 13 residues. CDR1 is MDHEN and CDR2 is SYDVKM in the germline V gene. Between the trimmed V and J ends, which lost 1 base and 5 bases, there was a span of 9 bases. The CDR3 is CASSLSAPHEQYV. The CDR3 bases are TGTGCCAGCAGTTTATCTGCCCCCCACGAGCAGTACGTC.

This clonotype was counted between two and nine times. The rearrangement uses TRBV12-3 or TRBV12-4 and TRBJ2-5; 8 nucleotides match TRBD2. CDR3 length: 15 amino acids. With 5 bases clipped from V and 5 bases from J, the junction kept 10 bases outside the gene matches. The CDR3 loop reads CASSPPGLAGETQYF. CDR3 coding DNA: TGTGCCAGCAGTCCGCCTGGACTAGCAGGGGAGACCCAGTACTTC.

The chain couples TRBV25-1 to TRBJ2-3, with D unresolved. Germline V lookup: CDR1 MGHDK, CDR2 SYGVNS. This CDR3 is 16 amino acids long. V was shortened by 2 bases and J by 1 base, with 13 bases between the two germline ends. In nucleotides, the CDR3 is TGTGCCAGCAGTGAAGTATATGCAGGAGGCACAGATACGCAGTATTTT. Protein sequence: CASSEVYAGGTDTQYF.